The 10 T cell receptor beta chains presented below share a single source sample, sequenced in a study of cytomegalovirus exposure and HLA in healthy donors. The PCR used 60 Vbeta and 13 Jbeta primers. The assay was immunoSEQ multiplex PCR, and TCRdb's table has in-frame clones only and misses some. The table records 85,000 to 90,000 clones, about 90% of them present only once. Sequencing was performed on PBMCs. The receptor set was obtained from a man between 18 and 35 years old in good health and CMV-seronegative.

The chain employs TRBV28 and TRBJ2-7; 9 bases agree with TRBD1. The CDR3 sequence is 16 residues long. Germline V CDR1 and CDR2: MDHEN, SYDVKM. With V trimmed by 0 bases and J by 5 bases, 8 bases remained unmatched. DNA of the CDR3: TGTGCCAGCAGTTTATGGCCGGGACAGGGCTTCCACGAGCAGTACTTC. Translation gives CASSLWPGQGFHEQYF.

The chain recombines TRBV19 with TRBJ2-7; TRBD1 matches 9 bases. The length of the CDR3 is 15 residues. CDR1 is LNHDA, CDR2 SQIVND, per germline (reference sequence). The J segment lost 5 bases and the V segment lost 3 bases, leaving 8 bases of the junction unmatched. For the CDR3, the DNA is TGTGCCAGTAGTATCACGCTCGGGACAGGGAACGAGCAGTACTTC. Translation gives CASSITLGTGNEQYF. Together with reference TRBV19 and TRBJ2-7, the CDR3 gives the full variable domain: DGGITQSPKYLFRKEGQNVTLSCEQNLNHDAMYWYRQDPGQGLRLIYYSQIVNDFQKGDIAEGYSVSREKKESFPLTVTSAQKNPTAFYLCASSITLGTGNEQYFGPGTRLTVT.

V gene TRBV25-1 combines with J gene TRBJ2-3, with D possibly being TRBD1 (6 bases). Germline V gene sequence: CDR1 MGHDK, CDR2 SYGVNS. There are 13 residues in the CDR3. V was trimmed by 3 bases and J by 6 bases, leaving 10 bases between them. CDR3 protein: CASSDPGADTQYF. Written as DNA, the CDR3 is TGTGCCAGCAGTGATCCAGGGGCGGATACGCAGTATTTT.

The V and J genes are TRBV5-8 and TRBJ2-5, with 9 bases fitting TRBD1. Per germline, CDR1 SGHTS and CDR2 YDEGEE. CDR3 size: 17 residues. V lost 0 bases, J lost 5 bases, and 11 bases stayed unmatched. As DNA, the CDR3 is TGTGCCAGCAGCTTGGGCCAGAGGGACAGGGACATGGAGACCCAGTACTTC. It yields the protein CASSLGQRDRDMETQYF.

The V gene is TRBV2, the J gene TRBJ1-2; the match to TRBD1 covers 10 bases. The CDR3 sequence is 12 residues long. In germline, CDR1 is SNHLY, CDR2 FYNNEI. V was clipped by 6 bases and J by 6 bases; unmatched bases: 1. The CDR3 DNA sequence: TGTGCCAGCAGAGGACAGGGGGATGGCTACACCTTC. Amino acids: CASRGQGDGYTF.

Written as DNA, the CDR3 is TGTGCCAGCAGCTTAGTCTTCGGGGGGCTAGGCTACACCTTC. Protein sequence: CASSLVFGGLGYTF. The gene calls are TRBV7-2 and TRBJ1-2, with D perhaps matching TRBD1 (6 bases). The germline V gene has CDR1 SGHTA and CDR2 FQGNSA. The V end lost 1 base, the J end lost 8 bases, and 14 bases lay between the germline ends. The length of the CDR3 is 14 residues.

The CDR3 spells CAWSSGQGTDTQYF. CDR3 bases: TGTGCCTGGAGTTCGGGACAGGGCACAGATACGCAGTATTTT. This chain links TRBV30 with TRBJ2-3, with 8 bases fitting TRBD1. Losses at the gene ends were 2 bases for V and 1 base for J; bases not matched to a gene: 2. The CDR3 contains 14 residues. CDR1 GTSNPN and CDR2 SVGIG come from the germline V gene (reference sequence). Using reference TRBV30 and TRBJ2-3 for the parts outside the CDR3, the full variable domain is SQTIHQWPATLVQPVGSPLSLECTVEGTSNPNLYWYRQAAGRGLQLLFYSVGIGQISSEVPQNLSASRPQDRQFILSSKKLLLSDSGFYLCAWSSGQGTDTQYFGPGTRLTVL.

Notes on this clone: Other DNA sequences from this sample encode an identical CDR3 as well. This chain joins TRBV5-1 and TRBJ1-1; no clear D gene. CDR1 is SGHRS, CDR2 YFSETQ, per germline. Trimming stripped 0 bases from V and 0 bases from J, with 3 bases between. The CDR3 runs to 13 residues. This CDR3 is CASSLAVNTEAFF. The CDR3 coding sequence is TGCGCCAGCAGCTTGGCAGTGAACACTGAAGCTTTCTTT. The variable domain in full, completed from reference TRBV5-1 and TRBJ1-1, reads KAGVTQTPRYLIKTRGQQVTLSCSPISGHRSVSWYQQTPGQGLQFLFEYFSETQRNKGNFPGRFSGRQFSNSRSEMNVSTLELGDSALYLCASSLAVNTEAFFGQGTRLTVV.

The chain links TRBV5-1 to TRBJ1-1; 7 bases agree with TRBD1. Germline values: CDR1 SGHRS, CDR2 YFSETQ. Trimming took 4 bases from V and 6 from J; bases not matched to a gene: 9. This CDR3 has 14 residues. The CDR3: CASSQDRQGAEAFF. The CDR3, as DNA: TGCGCCAGCAGCCAGGACCGACAGGGCGCTGAAGCTTTCTTT.

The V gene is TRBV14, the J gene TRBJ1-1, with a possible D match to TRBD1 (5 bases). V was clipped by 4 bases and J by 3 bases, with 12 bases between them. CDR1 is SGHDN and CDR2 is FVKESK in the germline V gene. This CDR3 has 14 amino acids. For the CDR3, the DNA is TGTGCCAGCAGCCTGCAGGGAAGACACACTGAAGCTTTCTTT. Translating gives CASSLQGRHTEAFF.